This is a list of T cell receptor beta chains from one sample in a study of CD4 T cells in relation to SARS-CoV-2 and coronaviruses. Assay: immunoSEQ multiplex PCR; the TCRdb copy retains only in-frame clones and omits some. The data contain 15,000 to 20,000 clones, about 73% of them singletons. Their antigen targets remain unknown. The specimen sequenced was CD4+ T cells from PBMCs, cultured in vitro. All receptors come from a human donor in good health. Each CDR3 is given with its conserved first and last residue. D genes are given only for firm matches. Size tells how often a clone was seen (once, few, many) or the class of an expanded clone, and some rows leave it out.

CDR3nt | CDR3aa | d_gene | abundance | j_gene | v_gene
TGTGCCAGTAGTATGACTAGCGGGAGTAGGCAAGAGACCCAGTACTTC | CASSMTSGSRQETQYF | TRBD2 | . | TRBJ2-5 | TRBV19
TGTGCCAGTAGTATGTGGAGGGGGGGCGGCGTGGACGAGCAGTACTTC | CASSMWRGGGVDEQYF | . | . | TRBJ2-7 | TRBV19
TGTGCCAGCAGTGATTGGGGACAGGCCATATATGGCTACACCTTC | CASSDWGQAIYGYTF | TRBD1 | . | TRBJ1-2 | TRBV2
TGTGCCAGTAGTATAGGCGGGGACACAGATACGCAGTATTTT | CASSIGGDTDTQYF | . | . | TRBJ2-3 | TRBV19
TGTGCCAGTAGAGGGGAAGTGGCAAGGAATTCACCCCTCCACTTT | CASRGEVARNSPLHF | . | . | TRBJ1-6 | TRBV19
TGTGCCAGCAGCCGAAGGGCTAGCGGGAGCCCCGGGGAGCTGTTTTTT | CASSRRASGSPGELFF | TRBD2 | few | TRBJ2-2 | TRBV3-1/TRBV3-2
TGCAGTGCTAGGGCCGGGGTAGGGGGGTATTTT | CSARAGVGGYF | . | . | TRBJ2-3 | TRBV20-1
TGTGCCAGCATGCAGTGGGGCACTGAAGCTTTCTTT | CASMQWGTEAFF | . | . | TRBJ1-1 | TRBV7-9
TGTGCCAGCAGCCTCGACCCTGACTCCTACGAGCAGTACTTC | CASSLDPDSYEQYF | . | . | TRBJ2-7 | TRBV9
TGTGCCACCAGCGCAGGCTCTGGAAACACCATATATTTT | CATSAGSGNTIYF | . | . | TRBJ1-3 | TRBV24-1
TGTGCCAGCAGATCGCAGGGGGCCGGGGAGCTGTTTTTT | CASRSQGAGELFF | TRBD1 | . | TRBJ2-2 | TRBV12-3/TRBV12-4
TGTGCCAGGGGACCTACAGGGGGCGATTCTGGAAACACCATATATTTT | CARGPTGGDSGNTIYF | TRBD1 | . | TRBJ1-3 | TRBV6-4
TGTGCCAGCAGTGAAGCAGGGGGCGCGTCCTACGAGCAGTACTTC | CASSEAGGASYEQYF | TRBD1 | . | TRBJ2-7 | TRBV6-1
TGTGCCAGCAGTCCCGGGACCTACAATCAGCCCCAGCATTTT | CASSPGTYNQPQHF | . | few | TRBJ1-5 | TRBV6-2/TRBV6-3
TGTGCCAGCAGTTTGAACGAAAATGGCTACACCTTC | CASSLNENGYTF | . | . | TRBJ1-2 | TRBV12-3/TRBV12-4
TGCGCCAGCAGCTTAGACAACTATAGCAATCAGCCCCAGCATTTT | CASSLDNYSNQPQHF | . | . | TRBJ1-5 | TRBV5-1
TGCGCCAGCTTTGAGACAGGGATTGGAAATGAGCAGTTCTTC | CASFETGIGNEQFF | TRBD1 | . | TRBJ2-1 | TRBV10-2
TGTGCCAGCAGTTTTTTTTCAGGGGGTAAAGGTGAAAAACTGTTTTTT | CASSFFSGGKGEKLFF | TRBD1 | . | TRBJ1-4 | TRBV27
TGCGCCAGCAGCTTTGGGACTAGCGGGACCCCCTACAATGAGCAGTTCTTC | CASSFGTSGTPYNEQFF | TRBD2 | . | TRBJ2-1 | TRBV5-1
TGCGCCAGCAGTTCTACAGGGTGGACTGAAGCTTTCTTT | CASSSTGWTEAFF | . | . | TRBJ1-1 | TRBV10-1
TGTGCCAGCAGAAGGACGGGGAACACTGAAGCTTTCTTT | CASRRTGNTEAFF | . | . | TRBJ1-1 | TRBV6-5
TGTGCCAGTACCCCCCTAGCGGGCCTTCTCAATGAGCAGTTCTTC | CASTPLAGLLNEQFF | TRBD2 | . | TRBJ2-1 | TRBV19
TGTGCCAGCAGAAGGGAGCGGGACTACGAGCAGTACTTC | CASRRERDYEQYF | TRBD2 | . | TRBJ2-7 | TRBV2
TGTGCCAGCAGTGAAGGGGGGAGCTATGGCTACACCTTC | CASSEGGSYGYTF | . | once | TRBJ1-2 | TRBV2
TGTGCCAGCAGCGCCAATTCCTACGAGCAGTACTTC | CASSANSYEQYF | . | . | TRBJ2-7 | TRBV9
TGTGCCAGCAGTTTGGGCCCCGCCGGGGAGCTGTTTTTT | CASSLGPAGELFF | . | . | TRBJ2-2 | TRBV12-3/TRBV12-4
TGTGCCAGCACCGTTATTCCGGGACAGGGGCCCTACACCTTC | CASTVIPGQGPYTF | TRBD1 | . | TRBJ1-2 | TRBV6-5
TGTGCCAGCAGTCCCCCTACTACGGGCGAGCAGTACTTC | CASSPPTTGEQYF | . | . | TRBJ2-7 | TRBV28
TGTGCCAGCAGTGTAATGGACACTCGCCTGTACTTC | CASSVMDTRLYF | . | . | TRBJ2-7 | TRBV28
TGTGCCAGCAGTGAGTCGGTGTCTGGAAACACCATATATTTT | CASSESVSGNTIYF | . | few | TRBJ1-3 | TRBV2
TGCGCCAGCAGCTTGGGGGGCTCCCCAGCCACTGAAGCTTTCTTT | CASSLGGSPATEAFF | . | . | TRBJ1-1 | TRBV5-1
TGCGCCAGCAGCTTTGGGACAGTTAACTATGGCTACACCTTC | CASSFGTVNYGYTF | TRBD1 | . | TRBJ1-2 | TRBV5-1
TGTGCCACCGACTCAGGGGGCGGGACTGAAGCTTTCTTT | CATDSGGGTEAFF | TRBD1 | . | TRBJ1-1 | TRBV19
TGCACCGACTTCTACGAGCAGTACTTC | CTDFYEQYF | . | once | TRBJ2-7 | TRBV20-1
TGTGCCAGCAGCTCAACTTCTTGGGGAATGGGCTATGGCTACACCTTC | CASSSTSWGMGYGYTF | . | few | TRBJ1-2 | TRBV7-2
TGTGCCATCAATGCGGGGGCCCTGAACACTGAAGCTTTCTTT | CAINAGALNTEAFF | . | . | TRBJ1-1 | TRBV10-3
TGTGCCAGTAAGGTCGGTAGCGGGAGTTCAGGCGAGCAGTACTTC | CASKVGSGSSGEQYF | TRBD2 | once | TRBJ2-7 | TRBV19
TGTGCCAGCAGCGAAGTCCAGGGCACTGAAGCTTTCTTT | CASSEVQGTEAFF | . | . | TRBJ1-1 | TRBV7-3
TGTGCCAGCAGTGAAGAGGGACTCCTTCCGAGAGATACGCAGTATTTT | CASSEEGLLPRDTQYF | . | . | TRBJ2-3 | TRBV6-1
TGTGCCAGCAGTGAGGCAGGGGGCTTTCAGCCCCAGCATTTT | CASSEAGGFQPQHF | TRBD1 | . | TRBJ1-5 | TRBV6-1
TGTGCCGGGTCGGGACAGAACACTGAAGCTTTCTTT | CAGSGQNTEAFF | . | . | TRBJ1-1 | TRBV6-5
TGCAGTGCTAGCACAGATACGCAGTATTTT | CSASTDTQYF | . | . | TRBJ2-3 | TRBV20-1